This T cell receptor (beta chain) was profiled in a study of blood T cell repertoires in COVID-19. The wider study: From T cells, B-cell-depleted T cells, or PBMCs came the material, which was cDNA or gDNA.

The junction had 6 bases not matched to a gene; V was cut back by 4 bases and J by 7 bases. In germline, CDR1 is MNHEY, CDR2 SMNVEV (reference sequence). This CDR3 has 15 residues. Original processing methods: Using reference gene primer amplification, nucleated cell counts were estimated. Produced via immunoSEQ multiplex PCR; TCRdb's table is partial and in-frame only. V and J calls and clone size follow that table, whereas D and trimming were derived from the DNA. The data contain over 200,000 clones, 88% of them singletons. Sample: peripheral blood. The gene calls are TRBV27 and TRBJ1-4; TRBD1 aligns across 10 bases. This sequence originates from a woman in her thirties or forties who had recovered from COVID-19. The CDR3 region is CASSSDRGRVEKLFF. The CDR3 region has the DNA TGTGCCAGCAGTTCCGACAGGGGGCGAGTTGAAAAACTGTTTTTT.